Described below is a single T cell receptor beta chain sequence and its context. Its target is unknown. Participants with hyperthyroidism, aged 18 to 65, were newly diagnosed with under 2 months' duration. Physicians reached a diagnosis by relying on clinical symptoms, serum thyroxine, TRAb, thyroid ultrasound and orbital computed tomography. Sampling under 12 ml of fresh peripheral blood provided the PBMCs. CDR3 length: 15 residues. Trimming took off 3 bases at V and 4 bases at J, with 18 bases between the two ends. Germline V gives CDR1 DFQATT, CDR2 SNEGSKA (reference sequence). This record comes from a study of Graves' ophthalmopathy and Graves' hyperthyroidism. General study results and limits: The study's model predicted ophthalmopathy progression at about 71% sensitivity and about 72% specificity.

Amplification targeted the TCR beta CDR3 regions, with RNA transcripts as the source material. After a first-round RT-PCR with HTBI primers, a second-round multiplex PCR was run. TCRdb reanalysed the multiplex PCR reads using MiXCR and keeps one entry per CDR3 protein. The table has 400,000 to 450,000 distinct CDR3 sequences, 21% seen once. The sequenced material came from peripheral blood. The source is a woman under 30 with stable Graves' hyperthyroidism. V is TRBV20-1 and J is TRBJ1-2, with D maybe TRBD1 (5 bases). The CDR3 DNA follows: TGCAGTGCTAGTAGCAGGCAGGGAGCTGTCTATGGCTACACCTTC. Translation: CSASSRQGAVYGYTF.